Shown below are 15 T cell receptor beta chains from a single sample sequenced in a study of blood T cell repertoires in COVID-19. Assay: immunoSEQ multiplex PCR; the TCRdb copy retains only in-frame clones and omits some. The table shows about 480,000 clones, with around nine tenths occurring only once. Material: PBMCs or T cells enriched from blood (not recorded which). These receptors were obtained from a middle-aged woman who had recovered from COVID-19.

This chain uses TRBV19 with TRBJ2-7, with a weak D call TRBD2 (5 bases). Germline-derived CDR1 and CDR2 are LNHDA and SQIVND (reference sequence). The V gene lost 3 bases and the J gene lost 6 bases, with 18 bases spanning the gap. This CDR3 has 15 residues. As DNA, the CDR3 is TGTGCCAGTAGTATCGTAAACGGGGTACCAACCGAGCAGTACTTC. It yields the protein CASSIVNGVPTEQYF. The variable domain in full, completed from reference TRBV19 and TRBJ2-7, reads DGGITQSPKYLFRKEGQNVTLSCEQNLNHDAMYWYRQDPGQGLRLIYYSQIVNDFQKGDIAEGYSVSREKKESFPLTVTSAQKNPTAFYLCASSIVNGVPTEQYFGPGTRLTVT.

Details on this clone: Germline is not matched at one junction end, which may reflect a read error. The chain couples TRBV7-7 to TRBJ2-1; 7 bases line up with TRBD2. There are 15 residues in the CDR3. Germline V lookup: CDR1 SSHAT, CDR2 FNYEAQ (reference sequence). CDR3 coding DNA: TGTGCTAGCAGCTCCCCCGAGCGGGGTATCAATGAGCAGTTCTTC. Translating it yields CASSSPERGINEQFF.

This chain joins TRBV4-3 and TRBJ1-1; possible D gene TRBD1, 5 bases. V was shortened by 0 bases and J by 2 bases, with 10 bases between the two germline ends. CDR3 size: 15 residues. Germline V gives CDR1 LGHNA, CDR2 YSLEER. CDR3 amino acids: CASSQDRGVNTEAFF. The CDR3 coding sequence is TGCGCCAGCAGCCAAGATCGGGGGGTTAACACTGAAGCTTTCTTT.

The rearrangement uses TRBV7-2 and TRBJ2-5; 10 positions match TRBD2. The CDR3 is made up of 14 amino acids. The trim removed 5 bases at V and 5 bases at J, leaving 5 bases unmatched. The V gene's germline CDR1 is SGHTA and CDR2 FQGNSA. The CDR3 bases are TGTGCCAGCAGCCAGGGACTAGCGCAGGAGACCCAGTACTTC. Residues: CASSQGLAQETQYF. The entire variable domain, with the rest obtained from reference TRBV7-2 and TRBJ2-5, is as follows: GAGVSQSPSNKVTEKGKDVELRCDPISGHTALYWYRQSLGQGLEFLIYFQGNSAPDKSGLPSDRFSAERTGGSVSTLTIQRTQQEDSAVYLCASSQGLAQETQYFGPGTRLLVL.

The chain has TRBV11-2 and TRBJ1-2; 7 nucleotides line up with TRBD1. J gave up 2 bases and V 4 bases, and 7 bases lay outside the gene matches. Germline-derived CDR1 and CDR2 are SGHAT and FQNNGV. The CDR3 loop spans 15 amino acids. The chain's CDR3 is CASSSYRGDNYGYTF. For the CDR3, the DNA is TGTGCCAGCAGCTCCTACAGGGGAGACAACTATGGCTACACCTTC.

This sequence joins TRBV19 and TRBJ1-1; unclear D gene. The V gene's germline CDR1 is LNHDA and CDR2 SQIVND (reference sequence). The length of the CDR3 is 20 residues. V shed 3 bases and J shed 3 bases, with 29 bases lying between them. The DNA for the CDR3 is TGTGCCAGTAGTATCCACCAGGTCCGCCTGAGAGAAAAACGTGACACTGAAGCTTTCTTT. It specifies CASSIHQVRLREKRDTEAFF.

The chain has TRBV25-1 and TRBJ2-1; 7 bases match TRBD2. The CDR3 has 16 amino acids. V was clipped by 4 bases and J by 4 bases; unmatched bases: 10. From germline, CDR1 is MGHDK and CDR2 SYGVNS. CDR3 region: CASSALEPSGYNEQFF. In nucleotides, the CDR3 is TGTGCCAGCAGTGCCTTGGAGCCTAGCGGTTACAATGAGCAGTTCTTC.

The genes are TRBV6-5 and TRBJ2-3; 7 bases are shared with TRBD2. Germline assignment: CDR1 MNHEY and CDR2 SVGAGI. V was clipped by 0 bases and J by 2 bases; unmatched bases: 5. This CDR3 spans 16 amino acids. CDR3 loop: CASSYSASGSTDTQYF. The CDR3 DNA reads TGTGCCAGCAGTTACTCGGCTAGCGGCTCCACAGATACGCAGTATTTT.

The genes are TRBV19 and TRBJ2-7; weak D call: TRBD1 (8 bases). The CDR3 loop spans 17 amino acids. Trimming pared 3 bases from V and 3 bases from J, leaving 21 bases between. The germline V gene encodes CDR1 LNHDA and CDR2 SQIVND (reference sequence). The DNA of the CDR3 is TGTGCCAGTAGTATTGCACAGGGGGGGCGGTTCGTCTACGAGCAGTACTTC. This sequence encodes CASSIAQGGRFVYEQYF. Complete variable domain (other parts from reference TRBV19 and TRBJ2-7): DGGITQSPKYLFRKEGQNVTLSCEQNLNHDAMYWYRQDPGQGLRLIYYSQIVNDFQKGDIAEGYSVSREKKESFPLTVTSAQKNPTAFYLCASSIAQGGRFVYEQYFGPGTRLTVT.

The chain links TRBV20-1 to TRBJ2-1, with 8 bases that match TRBD1. Per germline, CDR1 DFQATT and CDR2 SNEGSKA (reference sequence). Losses at the gene ends were 3 bases for V and 8 bases for J; bases not matched to a gene: 18. The CDR3 runs 17 residues. The CDR3 DNA reads as TGCAGTGCTAGTGTTTTTACGTTGGACAGGGTAACGGATGAGCAGTTCTTC. This codes for CSASVFTLDRVTDEQFF.

V and J are TRBV14 and TRBJ1-1, with 7 bases identical to TRBD1. V lost 2 bases, J lost 0 bases, and 6 bases stayed unmatched. CDR1 is SGHDN, CDR2 FVKESK, per germline. The CDR3 contains 16 residues. The CDR3 nucleotides read TGTGCCAGCAGCCAACTACAGGGGTCCTTGAACACTGAAGCTTTCTTT. Its translation is CASSQLQGSLNTEAFF.

This chain joins TRBV19 and TRBJ1-2; D remains unclear. The CDR3 runs 13 residues. Germline values: CDR1 LNHDA, CDR2 SQIVND (reference sequence). V lost 7 bases and J lost 7, with 16 bases in between. CDR3 in amino acids: CASTPQTRIGYTF. CDR3 nucleotides: TGTGCCAGTACCCCCCAGACACGTATTGGCTACACCTTC. Full variable domain (remainder filled in from reference TRBV19 and TRBJ1-2): DGGITQSPKYLFRKEGQNVTLSCEQNLNHDAMYWYRQDPGQGLRLIYYSQIVNDFQKGDIAEGYSVSREKKESFPLTVTSAQKNPTAFYLCASTPQTRIGYTFGSGTRLTVV.

The V call is TRBV7-9, the J call TRBJ1-6; TRBD1 agrees at 9 bases. Germline V gives CDR1 SEHNR, CDR2 FQNEAQ (reference sequence). This CDR3 has 14 amino acids. Trimming took 4 bases from V and 9 from J; bases not matched to a gene: 4. As DNA, the CDR3 is TGTGCCAGCAGCTGGGGACAGGGAAGTTCACCCCTCCACTTT. Translating gives CASSWGQGSSPLHF.

The chain's CDR3 is CASSLSIGANVLTF. DNA for the CDR3: TGTGCCAGCAGCCTTAGTATCGGGGCCAACGTCCTGACTTTC. The rearrangement links TRBV3-1 (or the pseudogene TRBV3-2) to TRBJ2-6; D is unresolved. The germline V gene has CDR1 LGHDT and CDR2 YNNKEL (reference sequence). The V gene lost 4 bases and the J gene lost 4 bases, with 8 bases spanning the gap. There are 14 residues in the CDR3.

About this clone itself: One end of the junction fails to match germline, which may point to a read error. The J gene is TRBJ2-3, the V gene TRBV12-3 or TRBV12-4, with D possibly matching TRBD1 (6 bases). The CDR3 contains 13 residues. Written as DNA, the CDR3 is TGTGCCAGCAGTTTCTCGTCAGGGGCAGGTTGGCTATTT. Protein sequence: CASSFSSGAGWLF.